The present TCR beta chain was sequenced within a study of blood T cell repertoires in COVID-19. Study overall: PBMCs, B-cell-depleted T cells, or T cells provided the cDNA or gDNA that made up the material.

The Seattle patients joined while their infection was active and were tracked longitudinally afterward. Study processing details: Nucleated cell number was recorded as an estimate derived from reference gene primer amplification. Produced via immunoSEQ multiplex PCR; TCRdb's table is partial and in-frame only. The V and J calls and clone size were taken over from that table, and D and trimming were inferred from the DNA. The repertoire holds approximately 350,000 clones, with 87% as singletons. Germline CDR1 reads MGHDK; CDR2 reads SYGVNS. There are 13 residues in the CDR3. Germline trimming cut 6 bases from V and 11 bases from J; bases unmatched to any gene: 10.

Material for sequencing was peripheral blood. The TCR comes from a woman aged 45 to 65 with COVID-19, enrolled during active disease. J is TRBJ1-1 and V is TRBV25-1, with TRBD1 matching over 9 bases. The CDR3 DNA reads TGTGCCAGCAGATTCGGGACAGGGTTTAAGGCTTTCTTT. Protein product: CASRFGTGFKAFF.